The entry that follows covers one TCR beta chain sequence. No antigen is known for it. The read ends 3 residues early relative to the CDR3; the germline J gene fills the gap. These data originate in a study of Tregs in tolerant kidney transplant recipients. Study outcomes and limitations: Changing PCR primers prevented nucleotide comparison between some patients' samples.

The CDR3 consists of 11 residues. Trimming cost V 2 bases and J 6 bases, with 7 bases left between them. Germline loops: CDR1 DFQATT, CDR2 SNEGSKA (reference sequence). Sequencing was performed with immunoSEQ multiplex PCR; in TCRdb, only in-frame clones are kept and a portion is missing. The specimen's table records 50,000 or so clones. The source of this sequence is a human donor who received a combined kidney and bone marrow transplant. The chain recombines TRBV20-1 with TRBJ1-2; D not resolved. The specimen was CD4+ T cells from blood, collected before the transplant. The covered CDR3 bases are TGCAGTGCTAGATCCGGGGATGGC. This sequence encodes CSARSGDG. The full-length CDR3 reads as CSARSGDGYTF.